Presented here are 17 T cell receptor beta chains from one specimen sequenced in a study of patients and donors after allogeneic stem cell transplantation (TCRdb year 2020). The protocol used for the library was RT-PCR. Data came from a NextSeq 550. The public reads were quality trimmed at Q25 with fastp and then assembled into clones with MiXCR by TCRdb, keeping productive beta chains. Rows merge per CDR3 protein into single entries with the most common DNA and genes. Within this sample are 30,000 to 40,000 distinct CDR3 sequences, with 37% of them counted one time only. The ten top clones hold 76% of the sample. Sequencing was done on a sample of blood, either unsorted or a sorted T cell fraction (not recorded which). Receptor source: a human donor who was either an allogeneic HSCT recipient or a stem cell or donor lymphocyte infusion donor (not recorded which). It is not recorded whose cells these are; they may come from a transplant donor.

The chain employs TRBV7-6 and TRBJ2-2, with TRBD2 identical over 8 bases. Germline CDR1 and CDR2: SGHVS and FNYEAQ. This CDR3 has 15 residues. Trimming cost V 2 bases and J 3 bases; bases outside gene matches: 2. The CDR3 DNA sequence: TGTGCCAGCAGCTTACTACTAGCGGACACCGGGGAGCTGTTTTTT. Its protein is CASSLLLADTGELFF.

There are a few counts of this clonotype. The gene calls are TRBV18 and TRBJ1-5; the match to TRBD1 covers 10 bases. From germline, CDR1 is KGHSH and CDR2 LQKENI. V gave up 3 bases and J gave up 7 bases; unmatched junction bases: 0. The CDR3 contains 13 residues. The CDR3 DNA sequence: TGTGCCAGCTCACCGACAGGGGGCCAGCCCCAGCATTTT. Translating it yields CASSPTGGQPQHF. The full variable domain, completed using reference TRBV18 and TRBJ1-5, is NAGVMQNPRHLVRRRGQEARLRCSPMKGHSHVYWYRQLPEEGLKFMVYLQKENIIDESGMPKERFSAEFPKEGPSILRIQQVVRGDSAAYFCASSPTGGQPQHFGDGTRLSIL.

CDR3 in DNA: TGCAGTGCCTCCTCTCTTAGGGAGTTCGAGAAACTGTTTTTT. Translation: CSASSLREFEKLFF. The rearrangement uses TRBV20-1 and TRBJ1-4; no clear D. The V gene lost 6 bases and the J gene lost 11 bases, with 22 bases spanning the gap. Germline CDR1 and CDR2: DFQATT and SNEGSKA (reference sequence). This CDR3 region has 14 residues.

The chain is built from TRBV4-2 and TRBJ1-2; perhaps TRBD1 as D (5 bases). V lost 2 bases and J 6 bases, leaving 19 bases between the germline ends. This CDR3 comprises 16 residues. The V gene's germline CDR1 is LGHNA and CDR2 YNFKEQ. The chain's CDR3 is CASSQSRGREENGYTF. The CDR3 DNA follows: TGTGCCAGCAGCCAAAGCCGGGGCAGGGAGGAAAATGGCTACACCTTC.

The chain has TRBV6-5 and TRBJ1-2, with a possible D match to TRBD1 (6 bases). Germline V gene data show CDR1 as MNHEY and CDR2 as SVGAGI. The germline V and J ends were trimmed by 8 bases and 8 bases, with 21 bases remaining between them. The CDR3 is 14 amino acids. The CDR3 nucleotides are TGTGCCAGCGGACTCGAGGGGGTTGGTAGCGGCTACACCTTC. Protein product: CASGLEGVGSGYTF.

V and J are TRBV7-9 and TRBJ2-5; D is ambiguous. The V and J ends lost 2 bases and 1 base respectively, with 14 bases between them. The CDR3 extends over 16 amino acids. Germline CDR1 SEHNR, CDR2 FQNEAQ (reference sequence). CDR3 residues: CASSLSAASLQETQYF. For the CDR3, the DNA is TGTGCCAGCAGCTTATCTGCTGCGTCCCTCCAAGAGACCCAGTACTTC.

This clonotype was observed a handful of times. The chain links TRBV7-9 to TRBJ1-4, with D possibly matching TRBD1 (6 bases). V lost 6 bases and J 0 bases, leaving 17 bases between the germline ends. The germline CDR1 and CDR2 sequences are SEHNR and FQNEAQ (reference sequence). The CDR3 consists of 17 residues. DNA of the CDR3: TGTGCCAGCAGTTACCACCGGGACACAGCAACTAATGAAAAACTGTTTTTT. Translated, it gives CASSYHRDTATNEKLFF.

The J gene is TRBJ2-3, the V gene TRBV6-5; 8 bases are a match to TRBD1. The CDR3 runs 19 residues. From germline, CDR1 is MNHEY and CDR2 SVGAGI. The J segment lost 1 base and the V segment lost 0 bases, leaving 12 bases of the junction unmatched. The CDR3: CASSYSWDRLTGGTDTQYF. In nucleotides, the CDR3 is TGTGCCAGCAGTTACTCCTGGGACAGGCTTACCGGGGGCACAGATACGCAGTATTTT.

This clonotype has only a few counts. V gene TRBV2 combines with J gene TRBJ2-7; TRBD1 aligns across 7 bases. The CDR3 spans 13 residues. V lost 8 bases to trimming and J lost 3 bases; unmatched junction nucleotides: 7. Germline V gives CDR1 SNHLY, CDR2 FYNNEI. In DNA, the CDR3 is TGTGCCAGCCGTTTCGACAGGGACTACGAGCAGTACGTC. This encodes CASRFDRDYEQYV.

The chain carries TRBV2 and TRBJ2-3; TRBD1 matches 7 bases. Germline CDR1 is SNHLY and CDR2 is FYNNEI. The ends lost 5 bases at V and 3 bases at J; junction bases unmatched: 5. CDR3 length equals 14 residues. The CDR3 loop reads CASSRWDRTDTQYF. The DNA for the CDR3 is TGTGCCAGCAGTAGATGGGACAGAACAGATACGCAGTATTTT. Based on the CDR3 plus reference TRBV2 and TRBJ2-3, the full variable domain is EPEVTQTPSHQVTQMGQEVILRCVPISNHLYFYWYRQILGQKVEFLVSFYNNEISEKSEIFDDQFSVERPDGSNFTLKIRSTKLEDSAMYFCASSRWDRTDTQYFGPGTRLTVL.

This clonotype was observed a few times. This chain connects TRBV6-5 to TRBJ2-7; D not resolved. Trimming pared 0 bases from V and 7 bases from J, leaving 16 bases between. Germline loops: CDR1 MNHEY, CDR2 SVGAGI. The CDR3 runs 15 residues. CDR3 sequence: CASSYSVFKGWEQYF. The CDR3 DNA follows: TGTGCCAGCAGTTACTCAGTGTTTAAGGGTTGGGAGCAGTACTTC.

The rearrangement uses TRBV5-1 and TRBJ2-2; the D gene is possibly TRBD1 (5 bases). The length of the CDR3 is 14 residues. The V gene's germline CDR1 is SGHRS and CDR2 YFSETQ. Trimming pared 6 bases from V and 4 bases from J, leaving 13 bases between. CDR3 sequence (DNA): TGCGCCAGCACCACAGGCCCGAGCACCGGGGAGCTGTTTTTT. It translates to CASTTGPSTGELFF.

In this sample, this clonotype turned up a few times. The genes are TRBV7-8 and TRBJ2-1, with a possible D match to TRBD1 (6 bases). CDR1 is SGHVS, CDR2 FQNEAQ, per germline. V was shortened by 2 bases and J by 10 bases, with 15 bases between the two germline ends. The CDR3 is made up of 14 amino acids. CDR3 DNA sequence: TGTGCCAGCAGCTTAATTTACAGGGTTAGGGAGCAGTTCTTC. Residues: CASSLIYRVREQFF.

This clonotype was detected a few times. V usage is TRBV5-1 and J usage is TRBJ1-2; weak D call: TRBD1 (5 bases). V was cut by 0 bases and J by 0 bases, with 9 bases left in between. CDR3 length: 15 residues. Germline V gives CDR1 SGHRS, CDR2 YFSETQ. DNA for the CDR3: TGCGCCAGCAGCTTGGGGGGGAACTCTAACTATGGCTACACCTTC. It yields the protein CASSLGGNSNYGYTF.

There are many counts of this clonotype. The V call is TRBV7-6, the J call TRBJ1-6; possible D gene TRBD1, 5 bases. V was pared by 0 bases and J by 6 bases, with 6 bases between. The CDR3 has 14 residues. Germline CDR1 and CDR2: SGHVS and FNYEAQ. The DNA of the CDR3 is TGTGCCAGCAGCTTAGCGACAGTTAATTCACCCCTCCACTTT. This codes for CASSLATVNSPLHF.

This rearrangement joins TRBV6-2 or TRBV6-3 to TRBJ2-2, with D perhaps TRBD1 or TRBD2 (5 bases each). The length of the CDR3 is 18 residues. Germline V gene data show CDR1 as MNHEY and CDR2 as SVGEGT. Trimming took 4 bases from V and 7 from J, leaving 25 bases between them. This CDR3 is CASSFFLGRGNPNGELFF. CDR3 nucleotides: TGTGCCAGCAGTTTCTTCCTGGGACGGGGAAACCCCAACGGGGAGCTGTTTTTT.

The chain uses TRBV20-1 and TRBJ2-1; D gene uncertain. Trimming pared 6 bases from V and 5 bases from J, leaving 11 bases between. CDR1 and CDR2 from the germline V gene are DFQATT and SNEGSKA (reference sequence). The CDR3 spans 12 residues. CDR3 sequence: CSAAEPHNEQFF. The CDR3 DNA reads as TGCAGTGCGGCGGAGCCCCACAATGAGCAGTTCTTC.